A single sample is the source of the 4 T cell receptor beta chains below, sequenced in a study of blood T cell repertoires in COVID-19. Repertoires were generated with immunoSEQ multiplex PCR, while TCRdb's copy carries only in-frame clones and drops some. This sample has 150,000 to 200,000 clones; about 93% occur once, and the top ten carry 0.5% to 0.6%. The sequencing sample was made of peripheral blood. The receptors derive from a man between 45 and 60 years old with acute or convalescent COVID-19.

This chain links TRBV21-1 with TRBJ2-5; the table's D call, TRBD1, was not checked against the DNA. TRBV21-1 is designated a pseudogene. The CDR3 is 17 residues long. This CDR3 is CASSAGQGCEFQETQYF. DNA for the CDR3: TGTGCCAGCAGCGCCGGACAGGGCTGCGAGTTTCAAGAGACCCAGTACTTC.

CDR3 in DNA: TGTGCCAGCAGTTATGCCGAGACTAGATTCGAGCAGTACTTC. Translated: CASSYAETRFEQYF. The V call is TRBV6-2 or TRBV6-3, the J call TRBJ2-7; D perhaps matches TRBD2 (6 bases). CDR3 length: 14 residues. CDR1 is MNHEY, CDR2 SVGEGT, per germline. V was trimmed by 3 bases and J by 6 bases, leaving 15 bases between them.

The CDR3 loop is CASSSQGLGGYTF. In nucleotides, the CDR3 is TGTGCCAGCAGTTCCCAGGGCTTGGGGGGCTACACCTTC. The V call is TRBV6-6, the J call TRBJ1-2, with D possibly matching TRBD1 (5 bases). The germline V gene encodes CDR1 MNHNY and CDR2 SVGAGI (reference sequence). The V and J ends lost 4 bases and 8 bases respectively, with 14 bases between them. The CDR3 sequence is 13 residues long.

This chain links TRBV20-1 with TRBJ2-7, with no clear D. V lost 0 bases and J lost 3, with 3 bases in between. Germline CDR1 DFQATT, CDR2 SNEGSKA (reference sequence). The CDR3 runs to 11 residues. The CDR3 spells CSARDNYEQYF. The CDR3 nucleotides are TGCAGTGCTAGAGATAACTACGAGCAGTACTTC.